These 23 T cell receptor beta chains were all obtained from the same sample, sequenced in a study of T cell repertoires in cytomegalovirus infection. Antigen specificity for these receptors is unknown. TCRdb reanalysed the reads using MiXCR and keeps one entry per CDR3 protein. In the table there are approximately 910,000 distinct CDR3 sequences, approximately 31% of which are singletons. The input for sequencing was cultured CD8+ T cells from PBMCs, taken from culture after CMV antigen stimulation. These TCRs come from a human donor in good health (CMV status not recorded). Some clones in this sample may be carry-over from other donors' samples.

A few counts support this clonotype. The chain carries TRBV24-1 and TRBJ2-1, with D possibly matching TRBD1 (5 bases). This CDR3 comprises 16 residues. The V gene lost 4 bases and the J gene lost 3 bases, with 15 bases spanning the gap. Germline CDR1 reads KGHDR; CDR2 reads SFDVKD. The CDR3 DNA reads TGTGCCACCAGTGAACGAGTGACAGAAGTCTACAATGAGCAGTTCTTC. Translation gives CATSERVTEVYNEQFF.

This clonotype showed up just a few times. V gene TRBV7-2 combines with J gene TRBJ1-6, with unresolved D. V was trimmed by 6 bases and J by 10 bases, leaving 13 bases between them. The CDR3 consists of 13 residues. Germline V gene data show CDR1 as SGHTA and CDR2 as FQGNSA. CDR3 sequence reads: CASRSGRRSPLHF. As DNA, the CDR3 is TGTGCCAGCAGATCGGGCCGGAGATCACCCCTCCACTTT.

The chain uses TRBV7-2 and TRBJ2-3; tentatively, D is TRBD2 (6 bases). V was clipped by 3 bases and J by 1 base, with 11 bases between them. The CDR3 is made up of 15 amino acids. Germline assignment: CDR1 SGHTA and CDR2 FQGNSA. The CDR3 region has the DNA TGTGCCAGCAGCTTGTTTACGGGAGGCACAGATACGCAGTATTTT. It yields the protein CASSLFTGGTDTQYF.

J is TRBJ1-3 and V is TRBV28; D may be TRBD1 (6 bases). This CDR3 comprises 16 residues. Trimming took off 4 bases at V and 5 bases at J, with 18 bases between the two ends. The germline CDR1 and CDR2 sequences are MDHEN and SYDVKM. CDR3 sequence reads: CASSSNQGSGRNTIYF. CDR3 in DNA: TGTGCCAGCAGTTCGAACCAGGGGAGCGGGAGAAACACCATATATTTT.

In DNA, the CDR3 is TGTGCCAGCAGCTTAGGGGGACAAGCGAGCTCCTACGAGCAGTACTTC. Its translation is CASSLGGQASSYEQYF. The chain couples TRBV7-6 to TRBJ2-7; possible D gene TRBD1, 6 bases. The CDR3 consists of 16 residues. Germline V gene sequence: CDR1 SGHVS, CDR2 FNYEAQ. Trimming cost V 1 base and J 0 bases, with 13 bases left between them.

This clonotype was detected many times. The gene calls are TRBV12-5 and TRBJ2-1; TRBD1 or TRBD2 may be the D gene (5 bases each). CDR1 LGHNT and CDR2 FRNRAP come from the germline V gene. The CDR3 length is 14 residues. V was pared by 3 bases and J by 6 bases, with 12 bases between. The CDR3 is CASGFVPGSNEQFF. The CDR3 DNA reads TGTGCTAGTGGTTTCGTTCCAGGGAGCAATGAGCAGTTCTTC. Together with reference TRBV12-5 and TRBJ2-1, the CDR3 gives the full variable domain: DARVTQTPRHKVTEMGQEVTMRCQPILGHNTVFWYRQTMMQGLELLAYFRNRAPLDDSGMPKDRFSAEMPDATLATLKIQPSEPRDSAVYFCASGFVPGSNEQFFGPGTRLTVL.

This clonotype has only a few counts. The V and J genes are TRBV5-4 and TRBJ1-6; 11 bases agree with TRBD1. The junction had 3 bases not matched to a gene; V was cut back by 1 base and J by 9 bases. In germline, CDR1 is SGHNT, CDR2 YYREEE (reference sequence). The CDR3 is 15 amino acids. In DNA, the CDR3 is TGTGCCAGCAGCTTGAGGGACAGGGGGACTTCACCCCTCCACTTT. It codes for CASSLRDRGTSPLHF.

This clonotype appeared many times. This sequence joins TRBV7-6 and TRBJ1-5; possible D gene TRBD1, 5 bases. The CDR3 runs to 14 residues. Germline-derived CDR1 and CDR2 are SGHVS and FNYEAQ. V dropped 5 bases and J dropped 1 base, with 9 bases sitting between them. CDR3 DNA sequence: TGTGCCAGCAGCCCGGGGCCAAGCAATCAGCCCCAGCATTTT. It yields the protein CASSPGPSNQPQHF.

The chain joins TRBV3-1 to TRBJ1-5, with 12 bases matching TRBD1. CDR1 is LGHDT, CDR2 YNNKEL, per germline (reference sequence). The CDR3 is 18 residues long. The V and J ends lost 0 bases and 7 bases, in that order; junction bases with no gene match: 10. The CDR3 loop is CASSQEPLGQGAWQPQHF. The CDR3 DNA follows: TGTGCCAGCAGCCAAGAACCTTTGGGACAGGGGGCTTGGCAGCCCCAGCATTTT.

The sample holds a few counts of this clonotype. This chain links TRBV12-3 or TRBV12-4 with TRBJ2-4; no firm D call. The CDR3 is 14 residues long. The V end was cut by 7 bases, the J end by 2 bases, with 12 bases between. The CDR3 DNA reads TGTGCCAGCATGGGCAGAGTGACCAAAAACATTCAGTACTTC. Translated, it gives CASMGRVTKNIQYF.

This clonotype was detected once. V is TRBV4-1 and J is TRBJ1-5; maybe TRBD1 (5 bases). The V end was cut by 1 base, the J end by 7 bases, with 14 bases between. There are 15 residues in the CDR3. Germline V CDR1 and CDR2: MGHRA, YSYEKL. DNA of the CDR3: TGCGCCAGCAGCCAAGTGGACACGGCTGGGCAGCCCCAGCATTTT. Translating gives CASSQVDTAGQPQHF.

V usage is TRBV27 and J usage is TRBJ1-5; 8 nucleotides match TRBD1. The junction had 6 bases not matched to a gene; V was cut back by 5 bases and J by 0 bases. Germline CDR1 MNHEY, CDR2 SMNVEV (reference sequence). The CDR3 loop spans 16 amino acids. CDR3 coding DNA: TGTGCCAGCAGTCGACAGGGGCGCGATAGCAATCAGCCCCAGCATTTT. Its translation: CASSRQGRDSNQPQHF.

The chain carries TRBV4-2 and TRBJ1-1; D not certain. This CDR3 comprises 14 residues. Germline V gene data show CDR1 as LGHNA and CDR2 as YNFKEQ. The V end lost 7 bases, the J end lost 1 base, and 13 bases lay between the germline ends. CDR3 sequence reads: CASNSGSGNTEAFF. CDR3 nucleotide sequence: TGTGCCAGCAATAGTGGGTCGGGGAACACTGAAGCTTTCTTT.

V usage is TRBV6-8 and J usage is TRBJ2-3; D remains ambiguous. Germline CDR1 reads MNHGY; CDR2 reads SAAAGT. The CDR3 is 15 residues long. Trimming cost V 4 bases and J 0 bases, with 11 bases left between them. The chain's CDR3 is CASSSNPWSTDTQYF. CDR3 sequence (DNA): TGTGCCAGCAGTTCAAACCCCTGGAGCACAGATACGCAGTATTTT.

The chain uses TRBV19 and TRBJ2-6; D not resolved. Germline V gene sequence: CDR1 LNHDA, CDR2 SQIVND (reference sequence). CDR3 length: 14 amino acids. V was pared by 6 bases and J by 8 bases, with 14 bases between. The CDR3 is CASSPGPPSNVLTF. The CDR3 nucleotides read TGTGCCAGTAGCCCTGGACCCCCCTCCAACGTCCTGACTTTC.

This clonotype has more than one count but fewer than ten. The chain couples TRBV28 to TRBJ2-7; D is unresolved. The CDR3 extends over 18 amino acids. From germline, CDR1 is MDHEN and CDR2 SYDVKM. V lost 2 bases and J 3 bases, leaving 23 bases between the germline ends. CDR3 in DNA: TGTGCCAGCAGTTTACGGACCAAGGGCCCGCATCCTCTCTACGAGCAGTACGTC. Protein: CASSLRTKGPHPLYEQYV.

This clonotype was picked up a small number of times. The V call is TRBV6-1, the J call TRBJ2-7; D gene uncertain. V was trimmed by 6 bases and J by 1 base, leaving 10 bases between them. The length of the CDR3 is 13 residues. CDR1 MNHNS and CDR2 SASEGT come from the germline V gene. Written as DNA, the CDR3 is TGTGCCAGCAGGGCCAGGCGTTCCTACGAGCAGTACTTC. It codes for CASRARRSYEQYF.

This chain uses TRBV2 with TRBJ1-1, with D perhaps TRBD1 (6 bases). The CDR3 contains 15 residues. Germline-derived CDR1 and CDR2 are SNHLY and FYNNEI. V lost 3 bases and J lost 3, with 14 bases in between. The CDR3 sequence: CASSDWGGWDTEAFF. The CDR3 DNA reads TGTGCCAGCAGTGATTGGGGGGGCTGGGACACTGAAGCTTTCTTT. Supplemented by reference TRBV2 and TRBJ1-1, the full variable domain reads EPEVTQTPSHQVTQMGQEVILRCVPISNHLYFYWYRQILGQKVEFLVSFYNNEISEKSEIFDDQFSVERPDGSNFTLKIRSTKLEDSAMYFCASSDWGGWDTEAFFGQGTRLTVV.

This clonotype was seen more than once but under ten times. V and J are TRBV7-2 and TRBJ1-1, with unresolved D. The CDR3 length is 13 residues. The ends were cut back, 1 base at V and 6 bases at J, with 9 bases in the middle. Looked up from germline, CDR1 is SGHTA and CDR2 is FQGNSA. The CDR3 region is CASSLVASPEAFF. The CDR3 DNA sequence: TGTGCCAGCAGCTTAGTGGCTAGCCCTGAAGCTTTCTTT.

The chain couples TRBV7-8 to TRBJ2-7, with 10 bases aligning to TRBD2. CDR3 length: 15 amino acids. The J segment lost 6 bases and the V segment lost 5 bases, leaving 10 bases of the junction unmatched. Germline values: CDR1 SGHVS, CDR2 FQNEAQ. CDR3 nucleotides: TGTGCCAGCAGCCCAACCCAGCTAGCGGGGGCCGAGCAGTACTTC. Encoded protein: CASSPTQLAGAEQYF. Looking up the rest from reference TRBV7-8 and TRBJ2-7 gives the full variable domain: GAGVSQSPRYKVAKRGQDVALRCDPISGHVSLFWYQQALGQGPEFLTYFQNEAQLDKSGLPSDRFFAERPEGSVSTLKIQRTQQEDSAVYLCASSPTQLAGAEQYFGPGTRLTVT.

The J gene is TRBJ2-2, the V gene TRBV6-5; TRBD2 might be the D (7 bases). Germline CDR1 MNHEY, CDR2 SVGAGI. V lost 4 bases and J 6 bases, leaving 12 bases between the germline ends. There are 14 residues in the CDR3. The CDR3 sequence: CASSWGAGAGELFF. The CDR3 DNA reads as TGTGCCAGCAGTTGGGGGGCGGGGGCCGGGGAGCTGTTTTTT.

DNA for the CDR3: TGTGCCAGTAGTAAACCCGGGACAGGGGGCTCCTACGAGCAGTACGTC. This sequence encodes CASSKPGTGGSYEQYV. V usage is TRBV19 and J usage is TRBJ2-7, with 11 positions matching TRBD1. V shed 4 bases and J 0 bases; nucleotides not matched to a gene: 5. The CDR3 sequence is 16 residues long. In germline, CDR1 is LNHDA, CDR2 SQIVND (reference sequence).

The rearrangement links TRBV5-1 to TRBJ2-7; D possibly matches TRBD1 or TRBD2 (5 bases each). Trimming removed 4 bases at V and 1 base at J, with 15 bases between. This CDR3 comprises 15 residues. In germline, CDR1 is SGHRS, CDR2 YFSETQ. CDR3 in amino acids: CASSPWDGESYEQYF. The CDR3 bases are TGCGCCAGCAGCCCTTGGGACGGGGAGTCCTACGAGCAGTACTTC. Supplemented by reference TRBV5-1 and TRBJ2-7, the full variable domain reads KAGVTQTPRYLIKTRGQQVTLSCSPISGHRSVSWYQQTPGQGLQFLFEYFSETQRNKGNFPGRFSGRQFSNSRSEMNVSTLELGDSALYLCASSPWDGESYEQYFGPGTRLTVT.